This note documents a single TCR beta chain sequence. Its antigen is not identified. This sample includes further DNA sequences coding for the same CDR3. The record originates from a study of shared clonotypes between healthy human individuals. Study-level points and caveats: Generation of non-shared clonotypes was less probable than generation of clonotypes shared by all four donors. Memory subsets generally showed lower estimated richness than naive subsets.

Assay: immunoSEQ multiplex PCR; the TCRdb copy retains only in-frame clones and omits some. The sample holds around 2.1 million clones, around 93% seen once. Naive CD8 cells, CD45RO-negative and positively selected for CCR7, excluded terminally differentiated effector memory CD45RA+ cells. Germline V gene lookup returns CDR1 SGHTS and CDR2 YDEGEE. The CDR3 runs 12 residues. The V gene lost 0 bases and the J gene lost 4 bases, with 4 bases spanning the gap. Sequencing was done on a sample of naive CD8+ T cells from PBMCs. This chain uses TRBV5-8 with TRBJ1-1; D gene unclear. The sequence came from a man younger than 35 in good health. Some clones in this sample may be carry-over from other donors' samples. The CDR3 spells CASSLGVTEAFF. CDR3 DNA: TGTGCCAGCAGCTTGGGCGTCACTGAAGCTTTCTTT.